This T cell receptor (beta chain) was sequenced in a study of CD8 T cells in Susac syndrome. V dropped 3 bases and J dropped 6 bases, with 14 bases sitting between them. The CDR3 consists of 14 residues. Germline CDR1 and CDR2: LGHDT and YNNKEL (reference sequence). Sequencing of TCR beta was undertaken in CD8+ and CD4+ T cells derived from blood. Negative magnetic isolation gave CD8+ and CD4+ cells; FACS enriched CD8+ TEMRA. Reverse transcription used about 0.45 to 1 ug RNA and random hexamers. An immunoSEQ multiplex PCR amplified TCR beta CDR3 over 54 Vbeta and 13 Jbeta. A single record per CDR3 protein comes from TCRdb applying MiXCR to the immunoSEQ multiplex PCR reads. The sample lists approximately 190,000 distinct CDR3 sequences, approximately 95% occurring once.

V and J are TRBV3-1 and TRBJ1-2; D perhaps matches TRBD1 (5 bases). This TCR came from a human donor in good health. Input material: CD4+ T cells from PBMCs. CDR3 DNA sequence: TGTGCCAGCAGCCAGGGTCGAGGGACCGATGGCTACACCTTC. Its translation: CASSQGRGTDGYTF.